The 4 T cell receptor beta chains below all came from one sample that was sequenced in a study of beta chain features in type 1 diabetes. The isolated RNA, all of it, was reverse transcribed, so expressed TCRB transcripts were what got sequenced. Generated by immunoSEQ multiplex PCR, the TCRdb table keeps only in-frame clones and is missing some. Found here are 640,000 or so clones, around an eighth of them singletons; the top ten hold 0.02% to 0.025%. Findings and caveats of the study: Among patients with Type 1 diabetes, TCRB CDR3s were moderately but significantly shorter in every one of the four CD4+ subsets.

Their specific antigens are unknown. The sequencing input was naive CD4+ T cells from blood. The receptor set was obtained from a man between 18 and 29 years old with type 1 diabetes.

This clone was observed a few times. The CDR3 protein is CSVAVQGWNTEAFF. The CDR3 nucleotides are TGCAGCGTTGCAGTCCAGGGCTGGAACACTGAAGCTTTCTTT. This sequence joins TRBV29-1 and TRBJ1-1; D may be TRBD1 (5 bases). Per germline, CDR1 SQVTM and CDR2 ANQGSEA. The CDR3 loop spans 14 amino acids. Trimming removed 4 bases from V and 1 base from J, with 13 bases in between.

The chain joins TRBV6-5 to TRBJ1-4; tentative D call: TRBD1 (6 bases). V lost 6 bases, J lost 8 bases, and 16 bases lay in between. CDR3 length: 14 residues. Germline CDR1 reads MNHEY; CDR2 reads SVGAGI. CDR3 sequence: CASRLTAGEEKLFF. As DNA, the CDR3 is TGTGCCAGCAGGCTGACGGCAGGGGAGGAAAAACTGTTTTTT.

The chain employs TRBV5-6 and TRBJ2-3, with D tentatively TRBD2 (5 bases). The V gene's germline CDR1 is SGHDT and CDR2 YYEEEE. CDR3 length: 13 residues. Trimming pared 4 bases from V and 6 bases from J, leaving 12 bases between. The DNA of the CDR3 is TGTGCCAGCAGCCCTAAGGCGGGCGATACGCAGTATTTT. Protein product: CASSPKAGDTQYF.

In nucleotides, the CDR3 is TGTGCCAGCCACCGTGGGGTACCAGGAGCGCAGTATTTT. Its protein is CASHRGVPGAQYF. The chain carries TRBV27 and TRBJ2-3; no clear D. CDR1 MNHEY and CDR2 SMNVEV come from the germline V gene (reference sequence). The CDR3 consists of 13 residues. V was clipped by 8 bases and J by 10 bases, with 19 bases between them.